This T cell receptor beta chain derives from a study of molecular identifiers for immune sequencing clone quantification listed by TCRdb under 2018. With respect to the entire study: For a replicate experiment, the RNA from either 20,000 or 100,000 naive CD8 T cells was divided into five aliquots, and four of those aliquots went on to sequencing. CD8 T cells were used in a methods study to benchmark molecular-identifier clustering-based TCR repertoire sequencing (MIDCIRS) and TCR RNA copy counting. Summary of the overall study and its limitations: The sizes of highly expanded clones could end up underestimated when identical TCR molecules share a barcode. In CMV-specific effector cells, clones with more than 20 RNA copies contained over 97% of molecules, whereas in naive cells such clones contained under 1% of molecules. Spiked-in Jurkat TCR RNA equivalent to a single cell was reported to be detectable even among fewer than 1.2 million naive CD8 T cells. The naive libraries included spiked-in Jurkat TCR RNA (fewer than eleven copies' worth), and this Jurkat TCR RNA is not part of the donor repertoire. When barcode sub-clustering was left out, chimeric consensus sequences inflated TCR diversity, with chimeras reaching as high as 47%. Modeling indicated about 3 TCR RNA copies recovered per cell, compared with 7.5 to 10 by digital PCR, which implies a capture efficiency of around 30%.

Libraries were made using PCR. The sequencer was an Illumina HiSeq 4000. Bulk TCR libraries were made following a previously described method, with the TCR primers given in Table S5. The Qiagen AllPrep DNA/RNA kit was used to purify total RNA. Before analysis, reads from multiple sequencing runs of one library were combined. In the source study's methods: Reads were retained only if their TCR constant sequence matched exactly, and those retained reads were trimmed to 150 nt and grouped according to their 12-nt molecular barcodes. Reads inside each barcode group were sub-clustered using a 15% Levenshtein threshold, and a quality-weighted consensus sequence was constructed for each RNA molecule. Non-functional sequences were excluded, and lower-count sequences lying one edit away from another sequence were also excluded. Based on a fit of two negative binomial distributions, barcode sub-clusters having less than 20% of the maximum read count were discarded. TCRdb handled the public reads itself, with Q25 trimming in fastp and clone calling in MiXCR, and kept productive beta chains. Entries are consolidated by CDR3 protein sequence, retaining the most common genes and DNA. TCRdb assigned the V and J calls; the authors' analysis was not used. Recorded for this sample are 550,000 to 750,000 distinct CDR3 sequences; 15% to 20% of them occurred a single time. Around 0.9% of the sample is taken by the ten largest.

Libraries of naive CD8 T cells were built from approximately 22,000 to 940,000 sorted cells, with 10%, 30% or 50% of the purified RNA used. Naive CD8 T cells, defined as CD8+CD4-CCR7+CD45RA+, were FACS-sorted into RLT Plus buffer on a BD FACSAria II. To test detection sensitivity, Jurkat RNA equivalent to more than 8 TCR copies was spiked into samples of about 18,000-1,000,000 naive CD8 T cells. Enrichment of CD8 T cells was done with RosetteSep CD8+ T Cell Enrichment Cocktail plus Ficoll-Paque, and ACK red cell lysis came afterward. Via the germline V gene (reference sequence), CDR1 is SEHNR and CDR2 FQNEAQ. For this chain, trimming is 1 base at the V end and 2 bases at the J end, and the number of junction bases without a gene match is 6. Measured from the cysteine to the phenylalanine, the CDR3 is 18 residues long. Only the CDR3 DNA stays, 54 bases, in frame from base 1. Ten or more counts support this clonotype. Its antigen remains unidentified. Base-call qualities are not available, and no considerably larger clone is one nucleotide away.

What was sequenced was naive CD8+ T cells from blood, with Jurkat cell RNA spiked in. The cell subset or site tag for this specimen amounts to: FACS-sorted CD8+CD4-CCR7+CD45RA+ naive T cells. The clonotype was recovered from a human donor in good health. Some libraries in this study had Jurkat cell RNA spiked in. Here the chain combines TRBV7-9 and TRBJ2-2, and 11 junctional nucleotides match TRBD2. CDR3 protein: CASSLERLAGGNTGELFF. The DNA sequence follows: TGTGCCAGCAGCTTAGAACGGCTAGCGGGAGGAAACACCGGGGAGCTGTTTTTT.